This TCR beta chain is drawn from a study of beta chain features in type 1 diabetes. On the study more broadly: Age, gender and cell yields were similar between patients and healthy donors. Overall study findings and caveats: Relative to healthy donors, patients appeared to have naive, central memory and Treg TCRB repertoires that were more similar. In all four CD4+ subsets, TCRB CDR3 length was significantly, moderately reduced in type 1 diabetes.

The CDR3 consists of 13 residues. Germline CDR1 reads LNHDA; CDR2 reads SQIVND (reference sequence). V lost 1 base and J lost 7, with 8 bases in between. In the case of this clone: What it binds is not known.

The study reverse transcribed the entire isolated RNA, so it sequenced expressed TCRB transcripts. The data were produced by immunoSEQ multiplex PCR, yet TCRdb's version contains in-frame clones alone and is incomplete. The sample holds roughly 300,000 clones; roughly an eighth are singletons and the top ten take 0.015% to 0.02%. This TCR derives from a man under 40 with type 1 diabetes. The chain recombines TRBV19 with TRBJ1-5; D perhaps matches TRBD1 (5 bases). Sequencing was done on a sample of naive CD4+ T cells from blood. The CDR3 coding sequence is TGTGCCAGTAGTATAGTGGGGGGGCAGCCCCAGCATTTT. It specifies CASSIVGGQPQHF.